Below are 25 T cell receptor beta chains sequenced from a single sample in a study of blood T cell repertoires in COVID-19. Data came from immunoSEQ multiplex PCR; TCRdb stores just in-frame clones and leaves some out. Of approximately 280,000 clones in the sample, about 90% were seen once. Material: PBMCs or T cells enriched from blood (not recorded which). All receptors come from a woman in her sixties or seventies who had recovered from COVID-19.

The sample holds one count of this clone. The chain joins TRBV5-1 to TRBJ2-1; 9 bases align to TRBD2. Losses at the gene ends were 3 bases for V and 8 bases for J; bases not matched to a gene: 9. CDR1 SGHRS and CDR2 YFSETQ come from the germline V gene. This CDR3 has 15 residues. The CDR3 loop reads CASSSASGMSYEQFF. CDR3 coding DNA: TGCGCCAGCAGCTCCGCTAGCGGGATGAGTTATGAGCAGTTCTTC. The full variable domain, in which reference TRBV5-1 and TRBJ2-1 provide the parts outside the CDR3, is KAGVTQTPRYLIKTRGQQVTLSCSPISGHRSVSWYQQTPGQGLQFLFEYFSETQRNKGNFPGRFSGRQFSNSRSEMNVSTLELGDSALYLCASSSASGMSYEQFFGPGTRLTVL.

The chain combines TRBV3-1 (or the pseudogene TRBV3-2) with TRBJ1-2; D unclear. The germline gives CDR1 LGHDT, CDR2 YNNKEL (reference sequence). The CDR3 has 12 amino acids. V was shortened by 10 bases and J by 2 bases, with 11 bases between the two germline ends. The CDR3 region is CATSGRNYGYTF. DNA of the CDR3: TGTGCCACATCGGGGAGGAACTATGGCTACACCTTC.

The chain employs TRBV6-5 and TRBJ1-3, with no clear D. V lost 8 bases and J lost 0, with 8 bases in between. Germline V gene lookup returns CDR1 MNHEY and CDR2 SVGAGI. This CDR3 has 13 amino acids. CDR3 region: CASLEGSGNTIYF. CDR3 coding DNA: TGTGCCAGCCTAGAGGGCTCTGGAAACACCATATATTTT.

The V call is TRBV5-1, the J call TRBJ2-3; 7 bases fit TRBD2. Germline trimming cut 4 bases from V and 0 bases from J; bases unmatched to any gene: 8. This CDR3 comprises 16 residues. Per the germline V gene, CDR1 is SGHRS and CDR2 is YFSETQ. The DNA for the CDR3 is TGCGCCAGCAGCCCGGGACTATCAACTAGCACAGATACGCAGTATTTT. This encodes CASSPGLSTSTDTQYF.

J is TRBJ1-1 and V is TRBV5-1; D perhaps matches TRBD1 (5 bases). This CDR3 region has 14 residues. V was shortened by 3 bases and J by 3 bases, with 12 bases between the two germline ends. Germline assignment: CDR1 SGHRS and CDR2 YFSETQ. The CDR3 protein is CASSSGVGDTEAFF. CDR3 bases: TGCGCCAGCAGCTCGGGGGTCGGGGACACTGAAGCTTTCTTT.

This clone was recorded once. The V call is TRBV5-1, the J call TRBJ2-7; D not resolved. The CDR3 sequence is 13 residues long. With 0 bases removed from V and 4 bases from J, the gap between germline ends came to 8 bases. CDR1 is SGHRS and CDR2 is YFSETQ in the germline V gene. The CDR3 reads CASSLAPQYEQYF. The DNA for the CDR3 is TGCGCCAGCAGCTTGGCCCCCCAGTACGAGCAGTACTTC. The variable domain in full, completed from reference TRBV5-1 and TRBJ2-7, reads KAGVTQTPRYLIKTRGQQVTLSCSPISGHRSVSWYQQTPGQGLQFLFEYFSETQRNKGNFPGRFSGRQFSNSRSEMNVSTLELGDSALYLCASSLAPQYEQYFGPGTRLTVT.

CDR3 in amino acids: CASRAGGGYNEQFF. The CDR3 coding sequence is TGTGCCAGTCGAGCGGGAGGTGGGTACAATGAGCAGTTCTTC. The chain employs TRBV19 and TRBJ2-1; 9 positions match TRBD2. There are 14 residues in the CDR3. From germline, CDR1 is LNHDA and CDR2 SQIVND (reference sequence). The trim removed 8 bases at V and 4 bases at J, leaving 6 bases unmatched.

The count of this clone is one. The rearrangement links TRBV5-1 to TRBJ1-4; D is perhaps TRBD1 (5 bases). The CDR3 sequence is 14 residues long. Trimming cost V 3 bases and J 8 bases, with 14 bases left between them. Looked up from germline, CDR1 is SGHRS and CDR2 is YFSETQ. This chain's CDR3 is CASSWGRGWEKLFF. CDR3 bases: TGCGCCAGCAGCTGGGGAAGGGGCTGGGAAAAACTGTTTTTT. Complete variable domain (other parts from reference TRBV5-1 and TRBJ1-4): KAGVTQTPRYLIKTRGQQVTLSCSPISGHRSVSWYQQTPGQGLQFLFEYFSETQRNKGNFPGRFSGRQFSNSRSEMNVSTLELGDSALYLCASSWGRGWEKLFFGSGTQLSVL.

In DNA, the CDR3 is TGTGCCAGCAGCTTTGCCGGGAGGAACACTGAAGCTTTCTTT. It is translated as CASSFAGRNTEAFF. V usage is TRBV13 and J usage is TRBJ1-1, with no clear D. With 3 bases removed from V and 1 base from J, the gap between germline ends came to 9 bases. The germline CDR1 and CDR2 sequences are PRHDT and FYEKMQ (reference sequence). CDR3 length: 14 amino acids.

The chain links TRBV28 to TRBJ1-3, with 7 bases matching TRBD1. CDR3 length: 14 residues. Germline V gene sequence: CDR1 MDHEN, CDR2 SYDVKM. Trimming took 5 bases from V and 2 from J; bases not matched to a gene: 3. CDR3 DNA: TGTGCCAGCAGTCGGACAGGCGCTGGAAACACCATATATTTT. It is translated as CASSRTGAGNTIYF.

The CDR3 nucleotides read TGTGCCAGCAGCGGCCGGACAGTTTACACCGGGGAGCTGTTTTTT. Its protein is CASSGRTVYTGELFF. This chain links TRBV5-8 with TRBJ2-2; D may be TRBD1 (6 bases). This CDR3 spans 15 amino acids. The germline CDR1 and CDR2 sequences are SGHTS and YDEGEE. V lost 4 bases, J lost 3 bases, and 13 bases lay in between.

This clone has just one count. The genes are TRBV15 and TRBJ2-3; 12 bases map to TRBD2. Germline-derived CDR1 and CDR2 are LNHNV and YYDKDF (reference sequence). The trim removed 6 bases at V and 4 bases at J, leaving 11 bases unmatched. The CDR3 sequence is 17 residues long. CDR3 nucleotide sequence: TGTGCCACCAGGTTGGATGGGCTAGCGGGGGGGCCAGATACGCAGTATTTT. It is translated as CATRLDGLAGGPDTQYF.

The genes are TRBV7-3 and TRBJ2-3; 7 bases fit TRBD1. The CDR3 is 14 residues long. V was clipped by 2 bases and J by 2 bases; unmatched bases: 1. Germline lookup yields CDR1 SGHTA and CDR2 FQGTGA. CDR3 sequence (DNA): TGTGCCAGCAGCTTAGGACAGGTCACAGATACGCAGTATTTT. Residues: CASSLGQVTDTQYF.

The J gene is TRBJ2-2, the V gene TRBV11-2, with 8 bases that match TRBD2. V was clipped by 5 bases and J by 1 base; unmatched bases: 6. The CDR3 has 16 residues. The germline V gene encodes CDR1 SGHAT and CDR2 FQNNGV. CDR3 amino acids: CASSAPGGLNTGELFF. For the CDR3, the DNA is TGTGCCAGCAGCGCCCCGGGGGGGTTGAACACCGGGGAGCTGTTTTTT. The full variable domain, rest sourced from reference TRBV11-2 and TRBJ2-2, is EAGVAQSPRYKIIEKRQSVAFWCNPISGHATLYWYQQILGQGPKLLIQFQNNGVVDDSQLPKDRFSAERLKGVDSTLKIQPAKLEDSAVYLCASSAPGGLNTGELFFGEGSRLTVL.

This sequence joins TRBV9 and TRBJ1-4; weak D call: TRBD1 (6 bases). The CDR3 contains 15 residues. Trimming stripped 4 bases from V and 8 bases from J, with 18 bases between. CDR1 and CDR2 (germline): SGDLS, YYNGEE. This CDR3 reads CASSSGVNVAEKLFF. The CDR3 region has the DNA TGTGCCAGCAGCTCAGGGGTGAATGTAGCGGAAAAACTGTTTTTT.

This sequence joins TRBV4-1 and TRBJ2-3; 8 bases match TRBD2. Germline-derived CDR1 and CDR2 are MGHRA and YSYEKL. V shed 7 bases and J 3 bases; nucleotides not matched to a gene: 12. CDR3 length equals 16 residues. The CDR3 DNA follows: TGCGCCAGCACCACATTGGGGCGACTAGCGACAGATACGCAGTATTTT. Its translation is CASTTLGRLATDTQYF.

This clone was seen only once. This chain uses TRBV6-4 with TRBJ2-1; a possible D gene is TRBD2 (5 bases). Per germline, CDR1 MRHNA and CDR2 SNTAGT. Trimming took 7 bases from V and 4 from J, leaving 11 bases between them. The length of the CDR3 is 13 residues. CDR3 bases: TGTGCCAGCACGAGCGGTTCTTACAATGAGCAGTTCTTC. This encodes CASTSGSYNEQFF.

The chain recombines TRBV5-1 with TRBJ1-2, with a possible D match to TRBD1 (6 bases). Germline CDR1 and CDR2: SGHRS and YFSETQ. Trimming cost V 3 bases and J 4 bases, with 13 bases left between them. The CDR3 is made up of 14 amino acids. The CDR3 sequence: CASSSAGTSYGYTF. The CDR3 DNA reads as TGCGCCAGCAGCTCCGCAGGGACATCCTATGGCTACACCTTC.

The chain combines TRBV28 with TRBJ2-2, with D possibly matching TRBD2 (6 bases). V shed 7 bases and J shed 6 bases, with 12 bases lying between them. CDR1 and CDR2 from the germline V gene are MDHEN and SYDVKM. The CDR3 extends over 13 amino acids. CDR3 protein: CASTGGGPGELFF. CDR3 in DNA: TGTGCCAGCACCGGAGGAGGGCCCGGGGAGCTGTTTTTT.

The chain uses TRBV5-1 and TRBJ1-2; 7 positions agree with TRBD1. The CDR3 consists of 14 residues. The germline gives CDR1 SGHRS, CDR2 YFSETQ. With V trimmed by 7 bases and J by 5 bases, 11 bases remained unmatched. CDR3 region: CASSLGQAQYGYTF. For the CDR3, the DNA is TGCGCCAGCTCACTCGGACAGGCTCAATATGGCTACACCTTC.

In this sample, this clone turned up once. The genes are TRBV7-2 and TRBJ2-5; 9 bases match TRBD1. Germline V gives CDR1 SGHTA, CDR2 FQGNSA. Losses at the gene ends were 5 bases for V and 3 bases for J; bases not matched to a gene: 13. The CDR3 is 17 residues long. The CDR3 sequence: CASSRPVWTGEKETQYF. CDR3 coding DNA: TGTGCCAGCAGCCGTCCCGTGTGGACAGGGGAGAAAGAGACCCAGTACTTC.

The chain joins TRBV28 to TRBJ2-2, with 8 bases matching TRBD1. CDR3 size: 16 residues. Germline V gene data show CDR1 as MDHEN and CDR2 as SYDVKM. The V gene end was trimmed by 6 bases and the J gene end by 7 bases; junction bases not matched to a gene: 13. Written as DNA, the CDR3 is TGTGCCAGCAGCCTCCAGGGGGCTGTTGTGCGCGGGGAGCTGTTTTTT. It translates to CASSLQGAVVRGELFF.

The chain couples TRBV5-6 to TRBJ1-1; possible D gene TRBD1, 6 bases. CDR3 length: 15 amino acids. Germline CDR1 and CDR2: SGHDT and YYEEEE. With 2 bases removed from V and 0 bases from J, the gap between germline ends came to 11 bases. CDR3 in amino acids: CASSLMRTVNTEAFF. CDR3 nucleotides: TGTGCCAGCAGCTTAATGAGGACAGTGAACACTGAAGCTTTCTTT.

This clone showed up just once. DNA of the CDR3: TGTGCCAGCAGCCGACAATCGAACACTGAAGCTTTCTTT. Translation gives CASSRQSNTEAFF. J is TRBJ1-1 and V is TRBV9; D gene ambiguous. V shed 4 bases and J shed 1 base, with 8 bases lying between them. CDR1 and CDR2 from the germline V gene are SGDLS and YYNGEE. The CDR3 length is 13 residues. The variable domain in full, completed from reference TRBV9 and TRBJ1-1, reads DSGVTQTPKHLITATGQRVTLRCSPRSGDLSVYWYQQSLDQGLQFLIQYYNGEERAKGNILERFSAQQFPDLHSELNLSSLELGDSALYFCASSRQSNTEAFFGQGTRLTVV.

The chain uses TRBV5-1 and TRBJ2-7; TRBD1 matches 7 bases. CDR3 length: 14 residues. Per germline, CDR1 SGHRS and CDR2 YFSETQ. V trimming: 0 bases; J trimming: 2 bases; junction bases outside the gene matches: 2. The CDR3 sequence: CASSLVGTAYEQYF. The CDR3 nucleotides are TGCGCCAGCAGCTTGGTGGGGACAGCCTACGAGCAGTACTTC.